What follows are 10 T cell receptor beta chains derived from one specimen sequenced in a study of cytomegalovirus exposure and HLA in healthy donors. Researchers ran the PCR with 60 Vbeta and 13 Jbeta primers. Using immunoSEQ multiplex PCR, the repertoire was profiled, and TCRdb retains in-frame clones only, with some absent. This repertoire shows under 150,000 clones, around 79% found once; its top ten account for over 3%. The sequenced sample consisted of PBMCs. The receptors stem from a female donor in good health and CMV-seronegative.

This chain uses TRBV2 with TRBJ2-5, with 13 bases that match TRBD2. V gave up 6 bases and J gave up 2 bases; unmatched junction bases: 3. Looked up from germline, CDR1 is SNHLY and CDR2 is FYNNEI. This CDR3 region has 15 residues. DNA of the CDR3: TGTGCCAGCAGCCCGGGACTAGCGGGACAAGAGACCCAGTACTTC. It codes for CASSPGLAGQETQYF. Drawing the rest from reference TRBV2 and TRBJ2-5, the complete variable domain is EPEVTQTPSHQVTQMGQEVILRCVPISNHLYFYWYRQILGQKVEFLVSFYNNEISEKSEIFDDQFSVERPDGSNFTLKIRSTKLEDSAMYFCASSPGLAGQETQYFGPGTRLLVL.

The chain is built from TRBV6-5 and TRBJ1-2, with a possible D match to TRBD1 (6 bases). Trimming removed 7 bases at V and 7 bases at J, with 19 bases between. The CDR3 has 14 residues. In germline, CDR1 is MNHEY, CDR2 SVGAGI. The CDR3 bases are TGTGCCAGCACCAGGACAGCCCTATTAACTGGCTACACCTTC. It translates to CASTRTALLTGYTF.

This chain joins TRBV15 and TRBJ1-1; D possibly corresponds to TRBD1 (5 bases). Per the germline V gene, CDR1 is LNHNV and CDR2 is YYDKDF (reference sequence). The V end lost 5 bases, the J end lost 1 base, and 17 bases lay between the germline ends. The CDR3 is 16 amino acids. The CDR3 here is CATSPGRQLTNTEAFF. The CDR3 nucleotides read TGTGCCACCAGCCCTGGGCGACAGTTGACGAACACTGAAGCTTTCTTT.

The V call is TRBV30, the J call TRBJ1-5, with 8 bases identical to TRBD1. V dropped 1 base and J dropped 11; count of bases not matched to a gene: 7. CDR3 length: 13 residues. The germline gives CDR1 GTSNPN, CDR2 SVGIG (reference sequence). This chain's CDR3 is CAWSETGARTQHF. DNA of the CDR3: TGTGCCTGGAGTGAGACAGGGGCCAGGACCCAGCATTTT.

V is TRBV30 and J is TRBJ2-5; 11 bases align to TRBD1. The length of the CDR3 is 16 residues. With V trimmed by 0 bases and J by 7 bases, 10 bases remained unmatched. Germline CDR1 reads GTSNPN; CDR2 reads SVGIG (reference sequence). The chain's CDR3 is CAWSVIKDRGHVTQYF. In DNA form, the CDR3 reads TGTGCCTGGAGTGTCATTAAGGACAGGGGGCATGTGACCCAGTACTTC.

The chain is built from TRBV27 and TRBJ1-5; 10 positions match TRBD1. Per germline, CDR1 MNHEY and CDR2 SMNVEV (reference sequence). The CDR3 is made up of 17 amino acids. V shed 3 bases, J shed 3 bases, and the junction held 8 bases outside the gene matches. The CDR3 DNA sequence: TGTGCCAGCAGTTTTTCGGGACAGGGGCCCTTCAATCAGCCCCAGCATTTT. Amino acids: CASSFSGQGPFNQPQHF.

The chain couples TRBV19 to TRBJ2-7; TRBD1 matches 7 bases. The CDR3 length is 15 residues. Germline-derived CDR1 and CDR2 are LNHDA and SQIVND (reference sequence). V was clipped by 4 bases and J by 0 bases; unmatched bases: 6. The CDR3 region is CASSRSGQRSYEQYF. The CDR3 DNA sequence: TGTGCCAGTAGTAGATCGGGACAGCGCTCCTACGAGCAGTACTTC.

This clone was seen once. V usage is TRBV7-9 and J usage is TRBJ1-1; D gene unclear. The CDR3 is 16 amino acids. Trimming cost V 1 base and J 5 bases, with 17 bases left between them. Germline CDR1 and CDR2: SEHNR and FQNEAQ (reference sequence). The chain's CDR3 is CASSLGFGGYRTEAFF. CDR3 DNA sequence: TGTGCCAGCAGCTTAGGGTTCGGAGGGTATAGGACTGAAGCTTTCTTT.

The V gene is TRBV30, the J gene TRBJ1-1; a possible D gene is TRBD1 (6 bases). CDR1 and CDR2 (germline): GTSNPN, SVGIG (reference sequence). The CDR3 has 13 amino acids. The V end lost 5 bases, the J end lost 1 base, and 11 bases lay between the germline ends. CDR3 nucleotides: TGTGCCTGGGGGGCACAGGGGAACACTGAAGCTTTCTTT. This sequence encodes CAWGAQGNTEAFF.

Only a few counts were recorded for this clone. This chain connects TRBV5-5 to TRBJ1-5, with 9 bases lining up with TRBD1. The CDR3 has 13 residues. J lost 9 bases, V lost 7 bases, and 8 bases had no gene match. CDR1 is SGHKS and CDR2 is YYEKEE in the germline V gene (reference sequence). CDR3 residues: CASGRGTGWPQHF. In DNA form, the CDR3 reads TGTGCCAGCGGTAGGGGGACAGGGTGGCCCCAGCATTTT. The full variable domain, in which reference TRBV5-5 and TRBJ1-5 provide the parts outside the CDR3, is DAGVTQSPTHLIKTRGQQVTLRCSPISGHKSVSWYQQVLGQGPQFIFQYYEKEERGRGNFPDRFSARQFPNYSSELNVNALLLGDSALYLCASGRGTGWPQHFGDGTRLSIL.